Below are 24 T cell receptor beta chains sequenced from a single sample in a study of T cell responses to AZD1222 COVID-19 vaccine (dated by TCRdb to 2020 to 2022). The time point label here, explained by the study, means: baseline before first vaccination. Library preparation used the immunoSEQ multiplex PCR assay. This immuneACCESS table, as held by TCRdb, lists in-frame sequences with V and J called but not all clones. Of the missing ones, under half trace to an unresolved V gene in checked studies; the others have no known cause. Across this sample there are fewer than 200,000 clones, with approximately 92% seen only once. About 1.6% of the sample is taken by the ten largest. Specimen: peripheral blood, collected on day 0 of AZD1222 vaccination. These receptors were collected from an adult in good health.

DNA for the CDR3: TGCGCCAGCAGCTGGGGGGGATACACTGAAGCTTTCTTT. This encodes CASSWGGYTEAFF. The rearrangement links TRBV5-1 to TRBJ1-1; perhaps TRBD1 as D (5 bases). The CDR3 runs 13 residues. Germline V gene data show CDR1 as SGHRS and CDR2 as YFSETQ. Trimming cost V 3 bases and J 3 bases, with 9 bases left between them.

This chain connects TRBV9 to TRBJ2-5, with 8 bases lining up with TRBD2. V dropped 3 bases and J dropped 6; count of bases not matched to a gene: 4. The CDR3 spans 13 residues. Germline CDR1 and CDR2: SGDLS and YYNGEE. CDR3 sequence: CASSAGLGKTQYF. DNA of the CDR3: TGTGCCAGCAGCGCGGGACTAGGAAAGACCCAGTACTTC.

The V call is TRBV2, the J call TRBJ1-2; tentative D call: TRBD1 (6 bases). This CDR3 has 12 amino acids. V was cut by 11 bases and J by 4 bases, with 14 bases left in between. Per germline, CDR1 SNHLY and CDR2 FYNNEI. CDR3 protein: CAVRGASYGYTF. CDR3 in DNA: TGTGCCGTGCGGGGGGCTAGCTATGGCTACACCTTC.

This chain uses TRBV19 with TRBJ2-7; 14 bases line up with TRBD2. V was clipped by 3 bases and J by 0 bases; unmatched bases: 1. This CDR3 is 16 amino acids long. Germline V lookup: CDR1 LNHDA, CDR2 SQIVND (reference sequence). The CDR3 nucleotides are TGTGCCAGTAGTATGGGGACTAGCGGGAGCTCCTACGAGCAGTACTTC. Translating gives CASSMGTSGSSYEQYF. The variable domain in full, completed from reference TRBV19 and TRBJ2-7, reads DGGITQSPKYLFRKEGQNVTLSCEQNLNHDAMYWYRQDPGQGLRLIYYSQIVNDFQKGDIAEGYSVSREKKESFPLTVTSAQKNPTAFYLCASSMGTSGSSYEQYFGPGTRLTVT.

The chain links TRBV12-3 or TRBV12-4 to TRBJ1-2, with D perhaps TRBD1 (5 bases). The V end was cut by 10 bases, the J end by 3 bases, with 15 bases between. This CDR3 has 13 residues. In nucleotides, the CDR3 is TGTGCCATCAAGGGAAGGGGTGACTATGGCTACACCTTC. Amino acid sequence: CAIKGRGDYGYTF.

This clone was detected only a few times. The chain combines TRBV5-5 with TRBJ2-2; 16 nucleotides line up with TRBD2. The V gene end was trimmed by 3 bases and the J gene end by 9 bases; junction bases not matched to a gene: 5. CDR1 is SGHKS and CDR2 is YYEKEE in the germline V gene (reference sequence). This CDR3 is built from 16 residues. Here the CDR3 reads CASSSGLAGGGRELFF. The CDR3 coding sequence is TGTGCCAGCAGCTCGGGACTAGCGGGAGGGGGTCGGGAGCTGTTTTTT.

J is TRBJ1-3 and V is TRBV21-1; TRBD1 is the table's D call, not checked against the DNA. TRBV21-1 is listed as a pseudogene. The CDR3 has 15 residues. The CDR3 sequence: CASSQLRGSGNTIYF. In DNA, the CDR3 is TGTGCCAGCAGTCAGCTCAGGGGTAGCGGAAACACCATATATTTT.

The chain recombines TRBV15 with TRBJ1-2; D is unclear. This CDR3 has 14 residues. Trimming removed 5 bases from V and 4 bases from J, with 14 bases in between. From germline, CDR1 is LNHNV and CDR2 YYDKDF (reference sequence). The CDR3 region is CATSRGPSFYGYTF. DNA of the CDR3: TGTGCCACCAGCCGCGGACCTTCTTTCTATGGCTACACCTTC.

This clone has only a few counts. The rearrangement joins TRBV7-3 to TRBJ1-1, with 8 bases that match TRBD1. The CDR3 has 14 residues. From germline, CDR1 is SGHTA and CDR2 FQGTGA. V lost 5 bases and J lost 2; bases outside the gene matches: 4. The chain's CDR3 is CASSEGQVNTEAFF. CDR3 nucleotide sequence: TGTGCCAGCAGCGAGGGACAGGTTAACACTGAAGCTTTCTTT. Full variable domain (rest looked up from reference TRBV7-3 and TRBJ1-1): GAGVSQTPSNKVTEKGKYVELRCDPISGHTALYWYRQSLGQGPEFLIYFQGTGAADDSGLPNDRFFAVRPEGSVSTLKIQRTERGDSAVYLCASSEGQVNTEAFFGQGTRLTVV.

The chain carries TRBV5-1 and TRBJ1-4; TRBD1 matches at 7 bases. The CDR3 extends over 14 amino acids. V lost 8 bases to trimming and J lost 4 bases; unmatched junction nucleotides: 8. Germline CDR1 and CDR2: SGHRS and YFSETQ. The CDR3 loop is CASSEGANNEKLFF. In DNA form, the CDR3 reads TGCGCCAGTTCTGAGGGGGCGAATAATGAAAAACTGTTTTTT. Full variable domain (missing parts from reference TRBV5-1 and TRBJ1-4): KAGVTQTPRYLIKTRGQQVTLSCSPISGHRSVSWYQQTPGQGLQFLFEYFSETQRNKGNFPGRFSGRQFSNSRSEMNVSTLELGDSALYLCASSEGANNEKLFFGSGTQLSVL.

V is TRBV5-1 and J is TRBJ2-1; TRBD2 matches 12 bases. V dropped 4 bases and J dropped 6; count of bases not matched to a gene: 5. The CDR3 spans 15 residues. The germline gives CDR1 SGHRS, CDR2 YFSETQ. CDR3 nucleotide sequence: TGCGCCAGCAGCCCCCTAGCGGGAGGGAGCAATGAGCAGTTCTTC. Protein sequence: CASSPLAGGSNEQFF.

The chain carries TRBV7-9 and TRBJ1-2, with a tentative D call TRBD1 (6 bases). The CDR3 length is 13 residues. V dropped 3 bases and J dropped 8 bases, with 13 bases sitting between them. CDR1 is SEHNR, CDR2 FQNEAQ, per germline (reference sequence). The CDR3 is CASSFPGHQGYTF. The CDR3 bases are TGTGCCAGCAGCTTTCCGGGACATCAGGGCTACACCTTC.

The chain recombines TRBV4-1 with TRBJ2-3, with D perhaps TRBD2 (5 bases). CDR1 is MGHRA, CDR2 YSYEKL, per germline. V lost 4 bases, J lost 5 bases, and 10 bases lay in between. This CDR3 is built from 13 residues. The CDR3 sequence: CASSPVSGDTQYF. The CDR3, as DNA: TGCGCCAGCAGCCCGGTAAGCGGAGATACGCAGTATTTT.

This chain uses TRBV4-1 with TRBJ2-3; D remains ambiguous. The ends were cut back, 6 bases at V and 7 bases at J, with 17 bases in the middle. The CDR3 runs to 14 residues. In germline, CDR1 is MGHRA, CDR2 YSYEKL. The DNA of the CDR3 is TGCGCCAGCAGAGTTACAACGACAAGGAATACGCAGTATTTT. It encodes CASRVTTTRNTQYF.

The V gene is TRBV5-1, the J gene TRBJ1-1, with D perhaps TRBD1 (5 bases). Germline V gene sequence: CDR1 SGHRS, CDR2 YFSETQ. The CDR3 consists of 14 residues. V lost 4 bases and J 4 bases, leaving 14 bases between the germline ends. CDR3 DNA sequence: TGCGCCAGCAGCCCACAGGAGGTGACCACTGAAGCTTTCTTT. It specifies CASSPQEVTTEAFF.

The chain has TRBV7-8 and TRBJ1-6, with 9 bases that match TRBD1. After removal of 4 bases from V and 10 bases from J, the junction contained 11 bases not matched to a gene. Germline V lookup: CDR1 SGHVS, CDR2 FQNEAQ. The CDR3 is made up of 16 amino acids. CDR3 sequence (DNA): TGTGCCAGCAGCTCAACAGGGGGCGCATTCGAATCACCCCTCCACTTT. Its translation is CASSSTGGAFESPLHF.

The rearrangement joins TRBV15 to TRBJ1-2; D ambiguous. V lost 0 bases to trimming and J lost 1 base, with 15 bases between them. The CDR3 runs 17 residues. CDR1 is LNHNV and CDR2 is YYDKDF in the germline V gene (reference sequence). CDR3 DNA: TGTGCCACCAGCAGAGATATTGGCAGAGAAATTAACTATGGCTACACCTTC. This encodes CATSRDIGREINYGYTF.

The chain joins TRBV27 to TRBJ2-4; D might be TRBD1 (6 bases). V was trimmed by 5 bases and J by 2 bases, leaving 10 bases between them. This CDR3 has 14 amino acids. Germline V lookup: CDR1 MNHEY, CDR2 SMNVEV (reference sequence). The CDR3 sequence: CASSPDSPKNIQYF. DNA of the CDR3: TGTGCCAGCAGTCCGGACAGCCCCAAAAACATTCAGTACTTC.

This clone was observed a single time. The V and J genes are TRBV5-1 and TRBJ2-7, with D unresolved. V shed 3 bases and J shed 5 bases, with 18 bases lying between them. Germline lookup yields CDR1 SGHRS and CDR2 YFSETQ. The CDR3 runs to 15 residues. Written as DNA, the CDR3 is TGCGCCAGCAGCTGGGGAATTCAAGTACCGGACGAGCAGTACTTC. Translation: CASSWGIQVPDEQYF.

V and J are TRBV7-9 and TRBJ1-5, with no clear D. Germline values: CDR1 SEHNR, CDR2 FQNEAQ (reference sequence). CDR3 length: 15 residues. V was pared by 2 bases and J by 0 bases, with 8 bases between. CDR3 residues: CASSLTANSNQPQHF. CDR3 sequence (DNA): TGTGCCAGCAGCTTAACGGCTAATAGCAATCAGCCCCAGCATTTT.

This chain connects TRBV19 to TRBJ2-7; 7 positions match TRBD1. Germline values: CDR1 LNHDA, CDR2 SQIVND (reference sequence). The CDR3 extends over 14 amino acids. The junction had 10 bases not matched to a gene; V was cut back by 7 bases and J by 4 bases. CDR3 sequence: CASTGRDRPYEQYF. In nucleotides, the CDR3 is TGTGCCAGTACCGGTCGGGACAGACCTTACGAGCAGTACTTC. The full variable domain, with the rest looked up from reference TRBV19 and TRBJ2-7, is DGGITQSPKYLFRKEGQNVTLSCEQNLNHDAMYWYRQDPGQGLRLIYYSQIVNDFQKGDIAEGYSVSREKKESFPLTVTSAQKNPTAFYLCASTGRDRPYEQYFGPGTRLTVT.

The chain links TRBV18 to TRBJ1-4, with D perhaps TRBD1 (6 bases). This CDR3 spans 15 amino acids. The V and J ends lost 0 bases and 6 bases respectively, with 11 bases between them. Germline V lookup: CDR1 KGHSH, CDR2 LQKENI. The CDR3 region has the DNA TGTGCCAGCTCACCACCGGCAGGGGAACATGAAAAACTGTTTTTT. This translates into CASSPPAGEHEKLFF.

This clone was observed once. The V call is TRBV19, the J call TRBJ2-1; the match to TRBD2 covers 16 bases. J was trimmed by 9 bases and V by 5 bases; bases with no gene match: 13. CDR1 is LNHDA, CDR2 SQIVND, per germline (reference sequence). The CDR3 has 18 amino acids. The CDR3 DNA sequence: TGTGCCAGTAGTTGGTTGGGACTAGCGGGAGGGTCCGGTGGTGAGCAGTTCTTC. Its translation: CASSWLGLAGGSGGEQFF. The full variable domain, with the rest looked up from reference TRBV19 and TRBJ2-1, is DGGITQSPKYLFRKEGQNVTLSCEQNLNHDAMYWYRQDPGQGLRLIYYSQIVNDFQKGDIAEGYSVSREKKESFPLTVTSAQKNPTAFYLCASSWLGLAGGSGGEQFFGPGTRLTVL.

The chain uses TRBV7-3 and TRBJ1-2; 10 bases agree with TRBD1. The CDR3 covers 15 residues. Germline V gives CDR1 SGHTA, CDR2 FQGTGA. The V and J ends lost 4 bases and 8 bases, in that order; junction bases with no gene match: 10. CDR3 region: CASSSSPGQGFGYTF. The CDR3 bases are TGTGCCAGCAGCTCAAGCCCGGGACAGGGGTTCGGCTACACCTTC. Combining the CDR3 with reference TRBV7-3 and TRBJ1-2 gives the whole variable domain GAGVSQTPSNKVTEKGKYVELRCDPISGHTALYWYRQSLGQGPEFLIYFQGTGAADDSGLPNDRFFAVRPEGSVSTLKIQRTERGDSAVYLCASSSSPGQGFGYTFGSGTRLTVV.